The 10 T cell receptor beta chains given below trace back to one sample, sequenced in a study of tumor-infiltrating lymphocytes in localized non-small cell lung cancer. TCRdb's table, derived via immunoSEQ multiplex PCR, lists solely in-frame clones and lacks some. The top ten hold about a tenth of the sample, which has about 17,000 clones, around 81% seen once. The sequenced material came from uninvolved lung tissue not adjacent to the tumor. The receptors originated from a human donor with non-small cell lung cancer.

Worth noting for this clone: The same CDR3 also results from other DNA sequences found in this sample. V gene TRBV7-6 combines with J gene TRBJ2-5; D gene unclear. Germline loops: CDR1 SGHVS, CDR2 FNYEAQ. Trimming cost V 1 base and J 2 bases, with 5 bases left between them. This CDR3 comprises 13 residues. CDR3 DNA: TGTGCCAGCAGCTTAGGGCAACAAGAGACCCAGTACTTC. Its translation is CASSLGQQETQYF. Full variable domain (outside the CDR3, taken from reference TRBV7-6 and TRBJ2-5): GAGVSQSPRYKVTKRGQDVALRCDPISGHVSLYWYRQALGQGPEFLTYFNYEAQQDKSGLPNDRFSAERPEGSISTLTIQRTEQRDSAMYRCASSLGQQETQYFGPGTRLLVL.

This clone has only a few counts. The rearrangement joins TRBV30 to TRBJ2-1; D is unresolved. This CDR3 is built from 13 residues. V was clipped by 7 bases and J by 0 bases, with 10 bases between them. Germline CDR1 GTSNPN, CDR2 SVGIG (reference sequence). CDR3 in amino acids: CASDPSSYNEQFF. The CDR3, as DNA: TGTGCCTCTGATCCGAGCTCCTACAATGAGCAGTTCTTC.

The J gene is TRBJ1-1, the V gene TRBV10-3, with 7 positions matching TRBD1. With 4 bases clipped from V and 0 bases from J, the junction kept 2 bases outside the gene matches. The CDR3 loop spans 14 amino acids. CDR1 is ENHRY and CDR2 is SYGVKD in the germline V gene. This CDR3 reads CAISAGQMNTEAFF. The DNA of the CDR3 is TGTGCCATCAGTGCGGGACAGATGAACACTGAAGCTTTCTTT.

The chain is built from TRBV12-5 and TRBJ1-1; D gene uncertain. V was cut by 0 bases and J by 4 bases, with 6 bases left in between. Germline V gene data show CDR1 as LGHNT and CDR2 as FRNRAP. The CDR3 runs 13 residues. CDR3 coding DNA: TGTGCTAGTGGTTTGGTAGCGGGCACTGAAGCTTTCTTT. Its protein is CASGLVAGTEAFF.

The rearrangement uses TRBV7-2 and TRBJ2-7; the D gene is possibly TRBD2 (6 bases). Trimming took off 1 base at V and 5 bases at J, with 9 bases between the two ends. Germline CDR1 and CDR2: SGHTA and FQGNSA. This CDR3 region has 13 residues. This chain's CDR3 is CASSLGRGDEQYF. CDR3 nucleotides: TGTGCCAGCAGCTTAGGGAGGGGTGACGAGCAGTACTTC.

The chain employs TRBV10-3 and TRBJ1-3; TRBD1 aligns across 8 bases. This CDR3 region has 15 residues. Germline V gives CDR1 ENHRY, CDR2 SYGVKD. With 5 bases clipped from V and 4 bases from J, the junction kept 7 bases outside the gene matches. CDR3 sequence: CAISSGTGLGNTIYF. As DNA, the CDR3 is TGTGCCATCAGTTCCGGGACAGGACTCGGAAACACCATATATTTT.

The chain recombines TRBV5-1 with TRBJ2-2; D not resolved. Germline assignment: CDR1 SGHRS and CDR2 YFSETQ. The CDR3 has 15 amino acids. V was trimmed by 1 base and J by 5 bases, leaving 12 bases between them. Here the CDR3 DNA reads TGCGCCAGCAGCTTGAGTCTCACCCAGACCGGGGAGCTGTTTTTT. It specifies CASSLSLTQTGELFF.

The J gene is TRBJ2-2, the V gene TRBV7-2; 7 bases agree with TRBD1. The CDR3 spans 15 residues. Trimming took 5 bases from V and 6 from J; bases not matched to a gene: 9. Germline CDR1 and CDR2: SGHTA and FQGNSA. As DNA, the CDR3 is TGTGCCAGCAGCCACCAGACAGGGCGCCCCGGGGAGCTGTTTTTT. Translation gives CASSHQTGRPGELFF.

The CDR3 reads CASSPGTGMAGELFF. The CDR3 bases are TGTGCCAGCAGCCCCGGGACGGGGATGGCCGGGGAGCTGTTTTTT. The chain recombines TRBV7-8 with TRBJ2-2; perhaps D is TRBD1 or TRBD2 (5 bases each). The ends were cut back, 5 bases at V and 6 bases at J, with 16 bases in the middle. Germline V gene data show CDR1 as SGHVS and CDR2 as FQNEAQ. The CDR3 has 15 residues.

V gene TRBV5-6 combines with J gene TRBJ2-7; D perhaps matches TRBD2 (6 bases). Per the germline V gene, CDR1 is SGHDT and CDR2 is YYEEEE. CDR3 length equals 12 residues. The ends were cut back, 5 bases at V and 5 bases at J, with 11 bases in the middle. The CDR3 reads CASRFGGNEQYF. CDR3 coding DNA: TGTGCCAGCAGATTCGGCGGGAACGAGCAGTACTTC.